This TCR beta chain was recovered during a study of blood T cells in healthy people across ages. The CDR3 consists of 13 residues. V was shortened by 2 bases and J by 3 bases, with 6 bases between the two germline ends. With a J-beta primer mix and a sample-barcoded 5' primer, a second PCR ran 7 to 11 cycles. One entry per CDR3 protein results from TCRdb running MiXCR on the 5' RACE reads. Seen here are approximately 800,000 distinct CDR3 sequences, around 25% observed once, and the top ten hold 3% to 4.5%. Another study also made use of these data, one on T cells of mothers and their children.

The sequence came from a boy aged 5-17 years in good health. Sequencing was performed on blood. V usage is TRBV12-3 or TRBV12-4 and J usage is TRBJ2-3; unclear D gene. CDR3 in amino acids: CASSLIETDTQYF. In DNA form, the CDR3 reads TGTGCCAGCAGTTTAATAGAGACAGATACGCAGTATTTT.